Detailed here is one TCR beta chain. In the authors' workflow: The assay estimated nucleated cells by amplifying reference gene primers. TCRdb keeps only in-frame clones here, not all; method: immunoSEQ multiplex PCR. The DNA was the basis for D and trimming; V, J and clone size are from that table. The sample contains 58,000 or so clones, approximately 86% of which appear only once. The data derive from a study of blood T cell repertoires in COVID-19. Study context: Samples came from the United States, Italy and Spain, spanning acute and convalescent COVID-19. The analysed material was cDNA or gDNA that came from T cells, B-cell-depleted T cells, or PBMCs.

The CDR3 totals 14 residues. V was cut by 7 bases and J by 1 base, with 15 bases left in between. CDR1 is SQVTM, CDR2 ANQGSEA, per germline. The receptor was isolated from an older woman with active COVID-19. This chain links TRBV29-1 with TRBJ2-3, with D perhaps TRBD1 (5 bases). The sample was peripheral blood. The CDR3 DNA reads TGCAGCGCCGCCGTTGGGGCCGGCACAGATACGCAGTATTTT. It encodes CSAAVGAGTDTQYF.